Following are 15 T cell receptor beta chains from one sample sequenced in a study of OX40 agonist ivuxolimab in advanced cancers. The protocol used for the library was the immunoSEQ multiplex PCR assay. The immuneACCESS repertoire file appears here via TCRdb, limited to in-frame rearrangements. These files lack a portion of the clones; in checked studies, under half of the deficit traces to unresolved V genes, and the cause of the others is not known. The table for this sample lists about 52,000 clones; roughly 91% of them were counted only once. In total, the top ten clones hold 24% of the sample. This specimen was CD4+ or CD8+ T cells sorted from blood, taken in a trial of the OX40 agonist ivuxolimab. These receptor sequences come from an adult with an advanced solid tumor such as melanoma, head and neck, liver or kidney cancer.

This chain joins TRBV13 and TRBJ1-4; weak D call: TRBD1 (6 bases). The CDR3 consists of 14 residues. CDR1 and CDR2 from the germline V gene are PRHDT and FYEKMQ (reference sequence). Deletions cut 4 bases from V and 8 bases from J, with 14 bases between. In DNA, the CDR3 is TGTGCCAGCAGCTCCAGGGGAGGTGAGGAAAAACTGTTTTTT. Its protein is CASSSRGGEEKLFF.

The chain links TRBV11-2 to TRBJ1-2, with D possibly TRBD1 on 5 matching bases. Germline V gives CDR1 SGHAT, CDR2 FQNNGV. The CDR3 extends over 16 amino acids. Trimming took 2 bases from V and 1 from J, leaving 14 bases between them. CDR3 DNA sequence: TGTGCCAGCAGCTTAAATTACAGGCACTTTAACTATGGCTACACCTTC. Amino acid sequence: CASSLNYRHFNYGYTF.

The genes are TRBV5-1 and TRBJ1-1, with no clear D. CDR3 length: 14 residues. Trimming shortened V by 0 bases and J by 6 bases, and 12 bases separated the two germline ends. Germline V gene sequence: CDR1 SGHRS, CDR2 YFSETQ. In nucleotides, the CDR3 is TGCGCCAGCAGCTTGGTCTCGGTAGTGCCTGAAGCTTTCTTT. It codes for CASSLVSVVPEAFF.

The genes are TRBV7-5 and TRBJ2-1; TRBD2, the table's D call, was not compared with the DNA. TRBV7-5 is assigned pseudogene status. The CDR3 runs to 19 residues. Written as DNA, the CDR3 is TGTGCCAGAAGCAAACGACCCGGGACTAGCGGAACGAGCTACAATGAGCAGTTCTTC. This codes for CARSKRPGTSGTSYNEQFF.

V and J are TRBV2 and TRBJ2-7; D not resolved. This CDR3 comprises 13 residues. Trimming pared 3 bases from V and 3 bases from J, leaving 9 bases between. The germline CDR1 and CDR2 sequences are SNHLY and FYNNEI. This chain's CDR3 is CASSEVRNYEQYF. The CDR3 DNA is TGTGCCAGCAGTGAGGTCAGAAACTACGAGCAGTACTTC. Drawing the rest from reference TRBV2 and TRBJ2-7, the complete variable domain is EPEVTQTPSHQVTQMGQEVILRCVPISNHLYFYWYRQILGQKVEFLVSFYNNEISEKSEIFDDQFSVERPDGSNFTLKIRSTKLEDSAMYFCASSEVRNYEQYFGPGTRLTVT.

The CDR3 spells CASSLRGAYTGELFF. The CDR3, as DNA: TGTGCCAGCAGCTTACGGGGGGCTTACACCGGGGAGCTGTTTTTT. The V and J genes are TRBV5-6 and TRBJ2-2; D is perhaps TRBD2 (7 bases). The CDR3 runs to 15 residues. Trimming stripped 2 bases from V and 3 bases from J, with 11 bases between. Germline V gene data show CDR1 as SGHDT and CDR2 as YYEEEE.

CDR3: CASSTRDSNNEQFF. CDR3 nucleotides: TGTGCCAGCAGCACCCGGGACTCAAACAATGAGCAGTTCTTC. The gene calls are TRBV9 and TRBJ2-1, with D maybe TRBD2 (6 bases). V was trimmed by 4 bases and J by 5 bases, leaving 13 bases between them. The length of the CDR3 is 14 residues. CDR1 is SGDLS and CDR2 is YYNGEE in the germline V gene. Full variable domain (rest looked up from reference TRBV9 and TRBJ2-1): DSGVTQTPKHLITATGQRVTLRCSPRSGDLSVYWYQQSLDQGLQFLIQYYNGEERAKGNILERFSAQQFPDLHSELNLSSLELGDSALYFCASSTRDSNNEQFFGPGTRLTVL.

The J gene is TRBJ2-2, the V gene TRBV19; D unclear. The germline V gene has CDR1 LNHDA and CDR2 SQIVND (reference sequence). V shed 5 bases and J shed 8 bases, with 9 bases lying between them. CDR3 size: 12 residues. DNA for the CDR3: TGTGCCAGTAGTCCCCGCGCGGGGGAGCTGTTTTTT. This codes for CASSPRAGELFF.

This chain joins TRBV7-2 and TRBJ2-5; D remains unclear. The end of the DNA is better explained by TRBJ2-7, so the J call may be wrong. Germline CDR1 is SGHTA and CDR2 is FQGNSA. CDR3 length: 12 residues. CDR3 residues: CASSPTSYEQYF. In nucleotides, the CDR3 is TGTGCCAGCAGCCCTACATCCTACGAGCAGTACTTC.

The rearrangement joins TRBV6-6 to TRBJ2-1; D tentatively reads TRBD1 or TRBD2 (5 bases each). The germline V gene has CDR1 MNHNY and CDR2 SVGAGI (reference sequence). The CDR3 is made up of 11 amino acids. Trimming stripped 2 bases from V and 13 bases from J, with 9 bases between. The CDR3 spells CASSYMGDQFF. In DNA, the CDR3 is TGTGCCAGCAGTTACATGGGGGATCAGTTCTTC.

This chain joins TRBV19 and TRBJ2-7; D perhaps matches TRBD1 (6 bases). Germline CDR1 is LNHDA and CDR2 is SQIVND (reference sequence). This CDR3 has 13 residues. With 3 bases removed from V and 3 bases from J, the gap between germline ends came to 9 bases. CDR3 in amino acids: CASSMDSYYEQYF. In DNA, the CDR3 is TGTGCCAGTAGTATGGACAGCTACTACGAGCAGTACTTC.

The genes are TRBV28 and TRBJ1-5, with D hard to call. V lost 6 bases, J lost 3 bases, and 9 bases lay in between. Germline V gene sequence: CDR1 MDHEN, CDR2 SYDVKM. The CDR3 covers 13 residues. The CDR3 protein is CASSVQANQPQHF. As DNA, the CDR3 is TGTGCCAGCAGCGTGCAGGCCAATCAGCCCCAGCATTTT.

The CDR3 region is CASSPDTRGTEAFF. CDR3 bases: TGTGCCAGCAGCCCGGACACCAGGGGGACTGAAGCTTTCTTT. The V gene is TRBV4-2, the J gene TRBJ1-1, with 7 nucleotides matching TRBD1. This CDR3 contains 14 residues. The germline CDR1 and CDR2 sequences are LGHNA and YNFKEQ. V shed 4 bases, J shed 5 bases, and the junction held 7 bases outside the gene matches.

The CDR3 loop reads CASSPPIHPTYNEQFF. In DNA, the CDR3 is TGTGCCAGCAGCCCTCCGATACATCCAACCTACAATGAGCAGTTCTTC. This chain links TRBV7-9 with TRBJ2-1; D ambiguous. This CDR3 spans 16 amino acids. The germline V gene encodes CDR1 SEHNR and CDR2 FQNEAQ (reference sequence). Trimming left V 5 bases short and J 2 bases short, with 16 bases between.

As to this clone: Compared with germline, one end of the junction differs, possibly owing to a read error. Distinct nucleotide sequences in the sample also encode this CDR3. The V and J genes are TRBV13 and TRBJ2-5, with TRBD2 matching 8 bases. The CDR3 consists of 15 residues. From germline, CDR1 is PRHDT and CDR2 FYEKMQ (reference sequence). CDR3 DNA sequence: TGCGCCAGCAGCCCCGACCAGGGCGGGAGGGAGACCCAGTACTTC. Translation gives CASSPDQGGRETQYF.